The 17 T cell receptor beta chains in this list originate from one sample, sequenced in a study of shared clonotypes between healthy human individuals. Positively selected for CCR7, the CD45RO-negative cells used as naive CD8 cells excluded terminally differentiated effector memory CD45RA+ cells. TCRdb's table, derived via immunoSEQ multiplex PCR, lists solely in-frame clones and lacks some. Of about 2 million clones listed, about 95% were seen once; the top ten hold roughly 1%. Material: naive CD8+ T cells sorted from blood. These receptors all come from a man between 18 and 29 years old in good health.

The chain combines TRBV5-1 with TRBJ1-1, with D possibly TRBD1 on 6 matching bases. With 1 base removed from V and 6 bases from J, the gap between germline ends came to 16 bases. The CDR3 runs to 15 residues. Germline V CDR1 and CDR2: SGHRS, YFSETQ. Here the CDR3 DNA reads TGCGCCAGCAGCTTGAGGGGACAAGGAACCCCTGAAGCTTTCTTT. This encodes CASSLRGQGTPEAFF.

J is TRBJ2-7 and V is TRBV5-6, with D unclear. CDR3 length: 13 residues. The germline CDR1 and CDR2 sequences are SGHDT and YYEEEE. Trimming shortened V by 7 bases and J by 0 bases, and 11 bases separated the two germline ends. CDR3 bases: TGTGCCAGCCGCCGATCCAGCTCCTACGAGCAGTACTTC. It is translated as CASRRSSSYEQYF.

The chain has TRBV6-5 and TRBJ2-7; tentative D call: TRBD2 (5 bases). CDR3 length equals 13 residues. Trimming pared 6 bases from V and 0 bases from J, leaving 9 bases between. Per germline, CDR1 MNHEY and CDR2 SVGAGI. The CDR3 here is CASRRVSSYEQYF. CDR3 nucleotides: TGTGCCAGCAGGAGGGTTAGCTCCTACGAGCAGTACTTC.

This chain connects TRBV28 to TRBJ2-1; TRBD2 agrees at 12 bases. CDR3 size: 17 residues. Trimming at V came to 6 bases and at J to 0 bases, leaving 6 bases not matched to a gene. Germline lookup yields CDR1 MDHEN and CDR2 SYDVKM. The CDR3, as DNA: TGTGCCAGCAGCGGTCTAGCGGGAGGGAGCTCCTACAATGAGCAGTTCTTC. It encodes CASSGLAGGSSYNEQFF.

This sequence joins TRBV4-1 and TRBJ1-1; maybe TRBD1 (5 bases). The germline CDR1 and CDR2 sequences are MGHRA and YSYEKL. V lost 11 bases and J lost 1, with 20 bases in between. This CDR3 is 15 amino acids long. CDR3 sequence reads: CASKLNRDSNTEAFF. The CDR3 coding sequence is TGCGCCTCCAAATTAAACCGGGACTCGAACACTGAAGCTTTCTTT.

This rearrangement joins TRBV27 to TRBJ2-7; D remains ambiguous. CDR1 MNHEY and CDR2 SMNVEV come from the germline V gene (reference sequence). V was clipped by 6 bases and J by 2 bases, with 11 bases between them. This CDR3 spans 13 amino acids. This CDR3 reads CASSVRRAYEQYF. The CDR3 DNA follows: TGTGCCAGCAGCGTCCGTCGAGCCTACGAGCAGTACTTC.

V usage is TRBV4-3 and J usage is TRBJ1-2; D perhaps matches TRBD1 (6 bases). V was clipped by 4 bases and J by 4 bases, with 13 bases between them. CDR3 length: 14 amino acids. Germline CDR1 is LGHNA and CDR2 is YSLEER. CDR3: CASSPEGEPYGYTF. CDR3 sequence (DNA): TGCGCCAGCAGCCCCGAGGGGGAGCCCTATGGCTACACCTTC.

The rearrangement uses TRBV27 and TRBJ2-3; 8 nucleotides line up with TRBD2. The CDR3 has 14 residues. Germline V gives CDR1 MNHEY, CDR2 SMNVEV (reference sequence). The V and J ends lost 7 bases and 4 bases, in that order; junction bases with no gene match: 7. The CDR3 DNA sequence: TGTGCCAGCATGACAGCGGGGGAGCCAGATACGCAGTATTTT. Protein product: CASMTAGEPDTQYF.

The chain employs TRBV7-6 and TRBJ2-3; D call uncertain. CDR3 length equals 16 residues. Germline V gene lookup returns CDR1 SGHVS and CDR2 FNYEAQ. The germline V and J ends were trimmed by 5 bases and 6 bases, with 21 bases remaining between them. The CDR3 here is CASSPLTESPGDTQYF. The CDR3 DNA follows: TGTGCCAGCAGCCCTCTGACCGAGTCACCGGGCGATACGCAGTATTTT.

This clone has only one observation. The chain links TRBV10-3 to TRBJ2-5; the match to TRBD1 covers 9 bases. Trimming took 3 bases from V and 4 from J; bases not matched to a gene: 3. There are 14 residues in the CDR3. Per germline, CDR1 ENHRY and CDR2 SYGVKD. The CDR3 sequence: CAISDDRGGETQYF. CDR3 bases: TGTGCCATCAGTGATGACAGGGGGGGAGAGACCCAGTACTTC.

The chain couples TRBV7-9 to TRBJ2-7; 11 positions agree with TRBD2. V lost 0 bases, J lost 3 bases, and 4 bases stayed unmatched. Germline V gene sequence: CDR1 SEHNR, CDR2 FQNEAQ (reference sequence). This CDR3 is built from 16 residues. The CDR3: CASSLAGLAGSYEQYF. The DNA for the CDR3 is TGTGCCAGCAGCTTAGCTGGACTAGCGGGTAGCTACGAGCAGTACTTC.

This rearrangement joins TRBV5-4 to TRBJ2-3; D is unresolved. The CDR3 is 14 amino acids. Germline CDR1 reads SGHNT; CDR2 reads YYREEE (reference sequence). Trimming cost V 5 bases and J 3 bases, with 13 bases left between them. CDR3 DNA sequence: TGTGCCAGCAGAACTGGCACGATTACAGATACGCAGTATTTT. It yields the protein CASRTGTITDTQYF.

A remark on this clone: The same CDR3 also results from other DNA sequences found in this sample. This rearrangement joins TRBV28 to TRBJ2-7, with D unresolved. Germline assignment: CDR1 MDHEN and CDR2 SYDVKM. Trimming removed 4 bases at V and 4 bases at J, with 5 bases between. This CDR3 comprises 11 residues. CDR3 region: CASSWAYEQYF. The CDR3 region has the DNA TGTGCCAGCAGTTGGGCTTACGAGCAGTACTTC.

The rearrangement joins TRBV21-1 to TRBJ1-5; TRBD1 was called by the table and not checked on the DNA. TRBV21-1 is noted as a pseudogene. CDR3 length equals 17 residues. The CDR3 region is CASSKVGSTGKDQPQHF. The CDR3 bases are TGTGCCAGCAGCAAAGTGGGGTCGACAGGGAAGGATCAGCCCCAGCATTTT.

V gene TRBV4-1 combines with J gene TRBJ2-7; D perhaps matches TRBD1 (5 bases). V was cut by 0 bases and J by 3 bases, with 12 bases left in between. The CDR3 extends over 15 amino acids. Germline-derived CDR1 and CDR2 are MGHRA and YSYEKL. This chain's CDR3 is CASSQDPPDIYEQYF. For the CDR3, the DNA is TGCGCCAGCAGCCAAGATCCGCCGGACATCTACGAGCAGTACTTC.

The V gene is TRBV7-9, the J gene TRBJ2-7; 9 bases align to TRBD1. Germline loops: CDR1 SEHNR, CDR2 FQNEAQ (reference sequence). The V and J ends lost 6 bases and 9 bases, in that order; junction bases with no gene match: 15. The CDR3 is 15 residues long. The CDR3 coding sequence is TGTGCCAGCAGTTCCTCACAGGGGGCCCTCATTGGGCAGTACTTC. It yields the protein CASSSSQGALIGQYF.

This chain uses TRBV15 with TRBJ2-7; D is ambiguous. Germline values: CDR1 LNHNV, CDR2 YYDKDF (reference sequence). V was shortened by 3 bases and J by 0 bases, with 9 bases between the two germline ends. The CDR3 length is 14 residues. The CDR3 coding sequence is TGTGCCACCAGCAGGGTGAGGAGCTCCTACGAGCAGTACTTC. Protein sequence: CATSRVRSSYEQYF.